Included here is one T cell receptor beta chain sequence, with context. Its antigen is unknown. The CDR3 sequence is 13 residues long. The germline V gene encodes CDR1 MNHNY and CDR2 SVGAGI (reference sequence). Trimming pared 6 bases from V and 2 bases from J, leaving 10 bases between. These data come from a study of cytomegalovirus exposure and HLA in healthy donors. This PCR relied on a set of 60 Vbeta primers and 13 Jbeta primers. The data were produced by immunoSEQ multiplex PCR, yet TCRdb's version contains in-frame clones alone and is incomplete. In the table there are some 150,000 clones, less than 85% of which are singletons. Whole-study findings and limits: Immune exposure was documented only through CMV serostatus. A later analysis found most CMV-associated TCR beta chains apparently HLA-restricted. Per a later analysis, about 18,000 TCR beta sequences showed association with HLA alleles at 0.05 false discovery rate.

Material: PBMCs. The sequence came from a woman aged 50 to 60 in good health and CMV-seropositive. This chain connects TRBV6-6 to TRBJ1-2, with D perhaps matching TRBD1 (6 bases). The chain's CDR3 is CASRTGLNYGYTF. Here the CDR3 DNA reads TGTGCCAGCAGAACAGGGCTAAACTATGGCTACACCTTC.